This TCR beta chain was obtained from a study of human T cells and chemical hapten exposure. Time point described: pre-sensitization, week 0. Indicated treatment: therapeutic diphenylcyclopropenone sensitization with weekly scalp DPC. Turning to this clonotype: Its cognate antigen is unknown.

Unique molecular identifiers were attached to individual cDNA molecules within the library. A single record per CDR3 protein comes from TCRdb applying MiXCR to the RACE reads. Here the sample spans about 300,000 distinct CDR3 sequences, 4.5% to 7% being singletons. Germline CDR1 reads DFQATT; CDR2 reads SNEGSKA (reference sequence). V lost 5 bases and J lost 0, with 8 bases in between. The CDR3 sequence is 13 residues long. Study-wide results and limits: Significantly more large CDR3 similarity clusters arose among expanded TCRs than among controls.

The source material was whole blood, sampled in connection with sensitization to the hapten diphenylcyclopropenone (DPC). This clonotype originated in a young woman with alopecia areata. Some clones in this sample may be carry-over from other donors' samples. The J gene is TRBJ2-1, the V gene TRBV20-1; D call uncertain. The CDR3 region is CSAPRSSYNEQFF. The CDR3 region has the DNA TGCAGTGCTCCCCGTAGCTCCTACAATGAGCAGTTCTTC.